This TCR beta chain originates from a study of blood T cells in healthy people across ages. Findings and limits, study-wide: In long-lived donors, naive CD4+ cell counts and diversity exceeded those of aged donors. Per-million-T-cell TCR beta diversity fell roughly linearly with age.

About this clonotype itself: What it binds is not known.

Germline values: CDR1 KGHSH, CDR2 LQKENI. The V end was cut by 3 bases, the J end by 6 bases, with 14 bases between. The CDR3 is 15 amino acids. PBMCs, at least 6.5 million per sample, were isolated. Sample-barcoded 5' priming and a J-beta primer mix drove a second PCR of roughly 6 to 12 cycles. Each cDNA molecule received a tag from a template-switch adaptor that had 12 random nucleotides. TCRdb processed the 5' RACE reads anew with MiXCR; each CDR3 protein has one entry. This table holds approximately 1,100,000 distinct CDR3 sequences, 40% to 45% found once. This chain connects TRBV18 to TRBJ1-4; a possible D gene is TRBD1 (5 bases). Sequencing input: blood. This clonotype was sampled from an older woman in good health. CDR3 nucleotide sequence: TGTGCCAGCTCACCCGGACGGGGGATCCATGAAAAACTGTTTTTT. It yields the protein CASSPGRGIHEKLFF.